The present T cell receptor (beta chain) was sequenced within a study of shared clonotypes between healthy human individuals (dated by TCRdb to about 2020). Regarding the study in general: A few men and two women, aged 18 to 49 years, made up the cohort. Per donor, three plates each were used for CD4 naive and CD4 memory, two for CD8 naive, and one for CD8 memory. The study deeply sequenced blood TCR repertoires of about five healthy adults to estimate repertoire size and the extent of clonotype sharing between individuals. To increase sequencing depth and limit assay-specific biases, TCR repertoire library preparation and sequencing were carried out by different laboratories using diverse techniques. Per donor, leukapheresis produced somewhere between about 0.8 and 9 billion PBMCs. The paper's findings and limits, for the study overall: Naive subsets generally had larger estimated clonotype richness than memory subsets. Rarefaction of sorted-subset datasets indicated incomplete sequencing despite the large sequencing depth. Pairwise subsampling led to the expectation that sequencing depth would affect the degree of clonotype sharing among donors. Sampling was restricted to blood, and TCR repertoires in tissues likely differ from the TCR repertoires found in blood. The small number of donors limited the genetic and exposure-history diversity represented. Clonotypes shared by all four sorted-subset donors showed higher generation probabilities than non-shared clonotypes. When several donors were compared, the shared fraction of clonotypes was about 5% for naive CD4, 3.5% for naive CD8, 2.3% for memory CD4, and around 0.37% for memory CD8.

The CDR3 numbers 12 residues from cysteine through phenylalanine. The retained sequence is limited to the CDR3, 36 bases, with the frame set at the first base. Reading the germline V gene gives CDR1 SGHTA and CDR2 FQGNSA. Worth noting for this clone: Its target antigen remains unknown. The junction and the germline gene differ at one end; a read error may be behind it.

Healthy HIV-negative adults with no recently reported acute infections or vaccinations were included as donors. All donors were Caucasian adults living in Nashville, Tennessee, USA. CD4+ T cells were enriched by magnetic negative selection; naive cells were then positively selected on CD45RA, and the negative fraction formed the memory subset. After blood collection by leukapheresis, PBMCs were isolated using Ficoll-Histopaque density gradient centrifugation and then cryopreserved in the vapor phase of liquid nitrogen. Analytical flow cytometry was used to check the purity and quantity of every magnetically sorted T cell population. Genomic DNA was isolated from each sorted fraction and quantified by UV absorbance on a Nanodrop 2000c. Using the deep immunoSEQ assay, multiplex PCR amplified TCR CDR3 regions from genomic DNA. Genomic DNA extracted from each cell subset was distributed evenly over all wells of several immunoSEQ 96-well plates, and each plate served as one replicate. For sorted subsets, approximately 0.2 ug of genomic DNA, equivalent to some 30,000 T cell genomes, went into each replicate PCR. The purified libraries were quantified using a Qubit 3.0 fluorometer, sized with a Bioanalyzer 2100, and then quantified again using the KAPA Library Quantification kit. Every immunoSEQ 96-well plate was sequenced on a separate single-read 150-cycle Illumina NextSeq 550 flow cell. Concerning the study's data processing: The immunoSEQ output contained only junctional sequences without quality scores, so filtering could not match that applied to full-length reads. To assign V/J genes and CDR3, sequences were annotated against IMGT germline references using PyIR, a Python wrapper for IgBLAST v1.9. Reads were removed for weak V/J assignments (E-value above 1e-6), missing CDR3, stop codons, out-of-frame junctions, or ambiguous translated residues. V3J clonotypes were defined as sequences sharing the same inferred V gene, J gene, and CDR3 amino acid sequence. To compute the percentage overlap between repertoires, the number of shared unique clonotypes was divided by the size of the smaller repertoire. Three approaches were used to assess repertoire richness: RTK rarefaction, the Chao1 estimator, and Recon v2.1 estimates of unobserved clonotypes. For all TCRbeta clonotypes obtained by the gDNA method from four donors, generation probabilities were computed with OLGA. TCRdb limited this immuneACCESS table to in-frame rearrangements with V and J called. A share of clones is missing; checked studies link under half to unresolved V genes, and the rest is unexplained. From that table come the V and J calls and clone size; the DNA was used to work out D and trimming. The sample table contains 2 million to 2.5 million clones; only one count was recorded for 85% to 95% of them. The ten largest clones capture 0.35% to 0.5% of the sample.

Recombination linked TRBV7-2 to TRBJ2-7; TRBD1 fits 8 bases in the junction. The TCR comes from a man aged 18-30 years in good health. Some clones in this sample may be carry-over from other donors' samples. Material for sequencing was naive CD4+ T cells from PBMCs. The label giving this sample's cell subset or site can be read as: CD45RA+ positively selected. The CDR3 amino acid sequence is: CASSFGQGLRGF. The nucleotide sequence is TGTGCCAGCAGCTTCGGACAGGGCCTCCGCGGATTC.